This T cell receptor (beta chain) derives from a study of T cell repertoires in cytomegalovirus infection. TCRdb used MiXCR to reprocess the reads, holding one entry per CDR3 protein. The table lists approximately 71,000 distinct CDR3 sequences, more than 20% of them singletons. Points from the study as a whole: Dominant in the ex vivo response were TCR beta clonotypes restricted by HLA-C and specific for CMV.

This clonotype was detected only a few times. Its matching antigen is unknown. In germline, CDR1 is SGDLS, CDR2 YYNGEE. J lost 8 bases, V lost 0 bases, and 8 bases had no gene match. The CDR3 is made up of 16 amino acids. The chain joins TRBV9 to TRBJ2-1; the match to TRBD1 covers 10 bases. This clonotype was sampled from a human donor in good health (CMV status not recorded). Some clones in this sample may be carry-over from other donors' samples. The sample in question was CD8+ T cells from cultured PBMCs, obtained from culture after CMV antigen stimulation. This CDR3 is CASSVVWTGGSDEQFF. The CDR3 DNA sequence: TGTGCCAGCAGCGTAGTTTGGACAGGGGGTAGCGATGAGCAGTTCTTC.